Listed below are T cell receptor beta chains from one sample, sequenced in a study of blood T cell repertoires in COVID-19. Repertoires were generated with immunoSEQ multiplex PCR, while TCRdb's copy carries only in-frame clones and drops some. The sample contains tens of thousands of clones, roughly 89% of which appear only once. The sequenced sample consisted of peripheral blood. Receptors originate from a woman aged 45-65 years with acute or convalescent COVID-19. The CDR3 runs from the conserved cysteine through the conserved F or W. The D gene is left open where the match is weak. For some rows the clone size is stated as once, few or many, or as a class when expanded; others skip it.

TGTGCCAGTAGTGCCGGGACAGGGAGGGGTCAGCCCCAGCATTTT	CASSAGTGRGQPQHF	TRBV19	TRBJ1-5	TRBD1	once	15
TGCAGTGCTAGTATAGGGGAGGGGAATCAGCCCCAGCATTTT	CSASIGEGNQPQHF	TRBV20-1	TRBJ1-5	-	-	14
TGTGCCAGCCAGGACAGGGGGTCGTCTGAAGCTTTCTTT	CASQDRGSSEAFF	TRBV25-1	TRBJ1-1	TRBD1	-	13
TGCGCCAGCAGCTTGGTCACAGGGGGAGATGGCTACACCTTC	CASSLVTGGDGYTF	TRBV5-1	TRBJ1-2	TRBD1	-	14
TGTGCCAGCAGTGACACAGGGGGTGCAGGAAACACCATATATTTT	CASSDTGGAGNTIYF	TRBV6-1	TRBJ1-3	TRBD1	-	15
TGTGCCAGCAGTCCCCGACTAGCCAATGAGCAGTTCTTC	CASSPRLANEQFF	TRBV12-3/TRBV12-4	TRBJ2-1	TRBD2	-	13
TGTGCCAGCGCCCGACTAGCGGGGGGGCCGGGGGATACGCAGTATTTT	CASARLAGGPGDTQYF	TRBV18	TRBJ2-3	TRBD2	-	16
TGTGCCAGCAGTCCAACAGGGCCCGGAGGCTACACCTTC	CASSPTGPGGYTF	TRBV27	TRBJ1-2	-	-	13
TGTGCCAGCAGTTCACAGGGTCTGGGGAAGACCCAGTACTTC	CASSSQGLGKTQYF	TRBV28	TRBJ2-5	-	-	14
TGCGCCAGCAGCTCACCGGGACAGGACTCTGGGGCCAACGTCCTGACTTTC	CASSSPGQDSGANVLTF	TRBV5-1	TRBJ2-6	TRBD1	-	17
TGTGCCAGCAGCAACACAGGGGGCACTGAAGCTTTCTTT	CASSNTGGTEAFF	TRBV12-3/TRBV12-4	TRBJ1-1	TRBD1	-	13
TGTGCCAGCAGTGGTGCTAGCGGGAGGATAATCTCAGATACGCAGTATTTT	CASSGASGRIISDTQYF	TRBV28	TRBJ2-3	TRBD2	-	17
TGTGCCAGCTCCCCTAGAGGAGGCTCAAATGAAAAACTGTTTTTT	CASSPRGGSNEKLFF	TRBV18	TRBJ1-4	-	-	15
TGTGCCAGCAGCCGACCCCCATCCGGGGGGTCCCACTACGAGCAGTACTTC	CASSRPPSGGSHYEQYF	TRBV6-6	TRBJ2-7	TRBD2	-	17
TGTGCCAGCAGCCCATTTATGGGGACAGGGGGAGAGACCCAGTACTTC	CASSPFMGTGGETQYF	TRBV3-1/TRBV3-2	TRBJ2-5	TRBD1	-	16
TGTGCCAGTAGTACTCCGGGACAGAGCTACGAGCAGTACTTC	CASSTPGQSYEQYF	TRBV19	TRBJ2-7	TRBD1	-	14
TGTGCCTGGAGTGTAGATCCGGGGAATAATTCACCCCTCCACTTT	CAWSVDPGNNSPLHF	TRBV30	TRBJ1-6	-	-	15
TGTGCCAGCAGCCCCCTCGTAACTGAAGCTTTCTTT	CASSPLVTEAFF	TRBV14	TRBJ1-1	-	-	12
TGTGCCAGTAGACTGCGCGGGGGCGAGAATCAGCCCCAGCATTTT	CASRLRGGENQPQHF	TRBV19	TRBJ1-5	-	-	15
TGTGCCAGCAGCTTAAACTGGAACGGGGGCAATCAGCCCCAGCATTTT	CASSLNWNGGNQPQHF	TRBV5-5	TRBJ1-5	-	-	16
TGTGCCAGCATGTACCAGGGGAATGAAAAACTGTTTTTT	CASMYQGNEKLFF	TRBV28	TRBJ1-4	-	once	13
TGTGCCAGCAGCCAAGATCAAGGGGAGGGCCAGCCCCAGCATTTT	CASSQDQGEGQPQHF	TRBV3-1/TRBV3-2	TRBJ1-5	-	-	15
TGTGCCAGCAGCCCGGGTGGGTGGTCCTACACCTTC	CASSPGGWSYTF	TRBV14	TRBJ1-2	-	-	12
TGTGCCAGCTCTTCTTTCGGTGGGGCCAACGTCCTGACTTTC	CASSSFGGANVLTF	TRBV2	TRBJ2-6	-	-	14
TGTGCCTGGGCCCGGGACTTTGCCTACGAGCAGTACTTC	CAWARDFAYEQYF	TRBV30	TRBJ2-7	-	-	13
TGTGCCAGCTCACCCCTCGGGGGGGATGAAACCTTC	CASSPLGGDETF	TRBV18	TRBJ1-2	-	once	12
TGTGCCAGCAGCTTAGCGGGGGCCGATACGCAGTATTTT	CASSLAGADTQYF	TRBV11-1	TRBJ2-3	-	-	13
TGTGCCAGCTCGGGACAAGCGAACACCGGGGAGCTGTTTTTT	CASSGQANTGELFF	TRBV18	TRBJ2-2	-	many	14
TGTGCCAGCAGTGGTAGCCCTGCCGGGGAGCTGTTTTTT	CASSGSPAGELFF	TRBV2	TRBJ2-2	-	-	13
TGTGCCAGCAGTTTGGACAGTCGGGGCTACACCTTC	CASSLDSRGYTF	TRBV28	TRBJ1-2	-	-	12
TGTGCCAGCAGCCAAGGAGGAGACGAGCAGTACTTC	CASSQGGDEQYF	TRBV4-2	TRBJ2-7	-	once	12
TGTGCCATCAGTGCCAGACAGGGGGCGAGCTCCTACGAGCAGTACTTC	CAISARQGASSYEQYF	TRBV10-3	TRBJ2-7	TRBD1	-	16
TGTGCCAGCAGTTCTAGGAGGGGGAACACTGAAGCTTTCTTT	CASSSRRGNTEAFF	TRBV7-9	TRBJ1-1	-	-	14
TGTGCCAGCAGCGTAGATGCCCAGACAGTCTATGGCTACACCTTC	CASSVDAQTVYGYTF	TRBV9	TRBJ1-2	-	-	15
TGTGCCAGCGCCTTAAGGGGAGGGGGCAATCAGCCCCAGCATTTT	CASALRGGGNQPQHF	TRBV19	TRBJ1-5	-	-	15
TGTGCCTGGAGGGACAGGAACACTGAAGCTTTCTTT	CAWRDRNTEAFF	TRBV30	TRBJ1-1	-	-	12
TGTGCCAGCAGCCTGGGGGACAGGGGCCTTCAAGAGACCCAGTACTTC	CASSLGDRGLQETQYF	TRBV7-9	TRBJ2-5	TRBD1	-	16
TGTGCCAGCAGGGGGGGACTAGCGGACGCCTACGAGCAGTACTTC	CASRGGLADAYEQYF	TRBV2	TRBJ2-7	TRBD2	few	15
TGTGCCAGCAGAGGACAGGGGCCGCCTAGCGAGCAGTACTTC	CASRGQGPPSEQYF	TRBV27	TRBJ2-7	TRBD1	-	14
TGTGCCACCAGGGGGACAGAGACCGGGGAGCTGTTTTTT	CATRGTETGELFF	TRBV15	TRBJ2-2	TRBD1	-	13
TGTGCCAGCAGCTCCGTTGACACTTCCTACACTAACTATGGCTACACCTTC	CASSSVDTSYTNYGYTF	TRBV5-6	TRBJ1-2	-	-	17
TGCAGTGCTAGTAAAGCGGGGGGGCACAAGACCCAGTACTTC	CSASKAGGHKTQYF	TRBV20-1	TRBJ2-5	TRBD2	-	14
TGCAGTGCTAGTCCGGACAGGCATACCATGAACACTGAAGCTTTCTTT	CSASPDRHTMNTEAFF	TRBV20-1	TRBJ1-1	TRBD1	-	16
TGTGCCAGCAGCCCGACGGACGGGGGCTACGAGCAGTACTTC	CASSPTDGGYEQYF	TRBV9	TRBJ2-7	-	-	14
TGTGCCAGCAGCAAAGAAAGGTTGACAGCGAGAAGTGATAACTATGGCTACACCTTC	CASSKERLTARSDNYGYTF	TRBV21-1	TRBJ1-2	-	few	19
TGTGCCAGTAGTCCCCACATGGCGGCCGAAGCTTTCTTT	CASSPHMAAEAFF	TRBV19	TRBJ1-1	-	-	13
TGTGCCAGCAGCTTAGGACAGTATAGCAATCAGCCCCAGCATTTT	CASSLGQYSNQPQHF	TRBV5-6	TRBJ1-5	-	-	15
TGTGCCAGCCGACAGGTTCTTAATTCACCCCTCCACTTT	CASRQVLNSPLHF	TRBV6-4	TRBJ1-6	-	-	13
TGTGCCATCAGTGGCAGAGGAGGGGCCTCCTACAATGAGCAGTTCTTC	CAISGRGGASYNEQFF	TRBV10-3	TRBJ2-1	-	-	16
TGTGCCAGCACCTCTTGGAGAGACTCCGACAGGGTCACCTTC	CASTSWRDSDRVTF	TRBV7-9	TRBJ1-2	TRBD1	-	14
TGTGCCTGGAGTCGGACAGTCTCTGGAAACACCATATATTTT	CAWSRTVSGNTIYF	TRBV30	TRBJ1-3	-	-	14
TGTGCCAGCTCACCGGGACAGGGGGGAGCAGATACGCAGTATTTT	CASSPGQGGADTQYF	TRBV18	TRBJ2-3	TRBD1	-	15
TGTGCCAGCAGAACCCTGGGCGGAGGGGCTTCCGGAGGCTACACCTTC	CASRTLGGGASGGYTF	TRBV28	TRBJ1-2	-	-	16
TGCAGCGTTGGGAGTACTGAAGCTTTCTTT	CSVGSTEAFF	TRBV29-1	TRBJ1-1	-	-	10